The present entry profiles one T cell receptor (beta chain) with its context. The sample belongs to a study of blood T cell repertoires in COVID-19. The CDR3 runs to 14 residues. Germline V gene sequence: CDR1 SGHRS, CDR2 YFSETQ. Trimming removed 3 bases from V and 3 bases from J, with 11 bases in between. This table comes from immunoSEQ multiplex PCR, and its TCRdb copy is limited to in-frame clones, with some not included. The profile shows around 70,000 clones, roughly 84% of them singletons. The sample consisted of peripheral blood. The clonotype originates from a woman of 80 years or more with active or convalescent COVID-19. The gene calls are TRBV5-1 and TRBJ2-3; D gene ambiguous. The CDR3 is CASSSDWITDTQYF. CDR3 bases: TGCGCCAGCAGCTCAGACTGGATAACAGATACGCAGTATTTT.